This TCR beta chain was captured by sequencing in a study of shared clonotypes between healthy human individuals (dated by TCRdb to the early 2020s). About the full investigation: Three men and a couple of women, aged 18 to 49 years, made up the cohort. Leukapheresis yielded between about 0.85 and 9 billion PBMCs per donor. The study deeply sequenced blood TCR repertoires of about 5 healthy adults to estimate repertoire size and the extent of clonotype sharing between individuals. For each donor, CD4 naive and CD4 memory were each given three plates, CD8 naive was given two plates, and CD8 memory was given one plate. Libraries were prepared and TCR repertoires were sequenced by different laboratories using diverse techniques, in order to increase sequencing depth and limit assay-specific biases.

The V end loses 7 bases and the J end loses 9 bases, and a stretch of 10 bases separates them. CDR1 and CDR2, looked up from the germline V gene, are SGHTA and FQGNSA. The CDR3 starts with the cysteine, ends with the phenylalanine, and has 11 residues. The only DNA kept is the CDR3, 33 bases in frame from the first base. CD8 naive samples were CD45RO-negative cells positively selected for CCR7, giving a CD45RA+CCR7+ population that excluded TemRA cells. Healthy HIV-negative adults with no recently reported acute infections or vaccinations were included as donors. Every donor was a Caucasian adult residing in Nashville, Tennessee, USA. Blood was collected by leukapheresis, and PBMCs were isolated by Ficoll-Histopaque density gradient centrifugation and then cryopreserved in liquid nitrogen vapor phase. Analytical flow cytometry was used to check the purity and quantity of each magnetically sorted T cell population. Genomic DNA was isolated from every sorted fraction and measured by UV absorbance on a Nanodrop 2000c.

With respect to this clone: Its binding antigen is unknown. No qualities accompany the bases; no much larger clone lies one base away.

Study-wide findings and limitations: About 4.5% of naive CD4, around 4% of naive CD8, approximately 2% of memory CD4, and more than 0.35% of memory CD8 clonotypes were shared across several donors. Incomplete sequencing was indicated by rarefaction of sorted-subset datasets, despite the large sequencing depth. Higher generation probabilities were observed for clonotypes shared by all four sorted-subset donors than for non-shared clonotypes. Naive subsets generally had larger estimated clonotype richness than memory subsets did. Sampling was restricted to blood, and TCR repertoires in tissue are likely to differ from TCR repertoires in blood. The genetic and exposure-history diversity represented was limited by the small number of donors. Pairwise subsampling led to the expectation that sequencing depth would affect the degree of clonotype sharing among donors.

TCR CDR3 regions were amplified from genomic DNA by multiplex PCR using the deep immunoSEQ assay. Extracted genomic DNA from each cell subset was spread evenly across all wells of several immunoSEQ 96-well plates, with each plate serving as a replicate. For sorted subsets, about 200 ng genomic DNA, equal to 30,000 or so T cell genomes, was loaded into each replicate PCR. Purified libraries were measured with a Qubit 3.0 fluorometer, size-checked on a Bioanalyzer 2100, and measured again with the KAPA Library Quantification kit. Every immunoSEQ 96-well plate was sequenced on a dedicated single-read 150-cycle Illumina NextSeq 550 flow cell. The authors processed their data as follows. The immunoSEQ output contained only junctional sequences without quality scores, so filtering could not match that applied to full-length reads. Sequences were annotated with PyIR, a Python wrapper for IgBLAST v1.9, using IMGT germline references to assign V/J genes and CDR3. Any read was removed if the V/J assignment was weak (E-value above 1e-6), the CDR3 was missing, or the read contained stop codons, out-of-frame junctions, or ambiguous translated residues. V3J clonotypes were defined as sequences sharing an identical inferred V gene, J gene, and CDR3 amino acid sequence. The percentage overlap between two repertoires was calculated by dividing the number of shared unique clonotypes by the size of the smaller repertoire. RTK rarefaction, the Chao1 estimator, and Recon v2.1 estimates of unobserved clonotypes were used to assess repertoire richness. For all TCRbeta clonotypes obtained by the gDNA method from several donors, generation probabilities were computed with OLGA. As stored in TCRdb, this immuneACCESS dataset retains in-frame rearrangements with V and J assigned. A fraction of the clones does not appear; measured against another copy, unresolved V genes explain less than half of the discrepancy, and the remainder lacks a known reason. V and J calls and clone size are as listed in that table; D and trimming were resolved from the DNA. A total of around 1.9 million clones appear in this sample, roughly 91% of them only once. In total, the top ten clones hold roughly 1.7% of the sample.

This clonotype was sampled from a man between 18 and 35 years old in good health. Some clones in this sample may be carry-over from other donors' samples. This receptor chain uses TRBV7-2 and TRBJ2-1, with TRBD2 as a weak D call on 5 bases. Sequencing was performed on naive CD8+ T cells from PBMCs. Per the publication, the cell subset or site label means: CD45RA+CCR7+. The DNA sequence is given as TGTGCCAGCATAGGCGGGTTTGAGCAGTTCTTC. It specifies CASIGGFEQFF.